This note documents a single T cell receptor beta chain sequence. Its antigen is not known. This specimen comes from a study of OX40 agonist ivuxolimab in advanced cancers. Study-wide background: The patients' treatment was ivuxolimab, an agonistic anti-OX40 (CD134) antibody. The dose-escalation cohort was over 65% male, with a mean age of around 54 years, ranging about 23 to 90.

Profiled with immunoSEQ multiplex PCR; TCRdb holds only in-frame clones, not every one. This table holds roughly 80,000 clones, 84% found once. CDR3 length equals 13 residues. V was clipped by 6 bases and J by 6 bases, with 15 bases between them. Germline V gives CDR1 MNHNY, CDR2 SVGAGI (reference sequence). Study-wide results and caveats: CD4+ and CD8+ T cells in blood underwent clonal expansion by week 6 at 0.1 to 3.0 mg/kg. Among patients with partial responses at 0.1-3.0 mg/kg, clonal expansion was among the lowest.

The chain carries TRBV6-6 and TRBJ2-7; D is ambiguous. The sample here was CD4+ or CD8+ T cells sorted from blood, taken in a trial of the OX40 agonist ivuxolimab. The receptor comes from an adult with an advanced solid tumor such as melanoma, head and neck, liver or kidney cancer. The chain's CDR3 is CASSPAGVGEQYF. CDR3 sequence (DNA): TGTGCCAGCAGCCCGGCTGGGGTCGGCGAGCAGTACTTC.